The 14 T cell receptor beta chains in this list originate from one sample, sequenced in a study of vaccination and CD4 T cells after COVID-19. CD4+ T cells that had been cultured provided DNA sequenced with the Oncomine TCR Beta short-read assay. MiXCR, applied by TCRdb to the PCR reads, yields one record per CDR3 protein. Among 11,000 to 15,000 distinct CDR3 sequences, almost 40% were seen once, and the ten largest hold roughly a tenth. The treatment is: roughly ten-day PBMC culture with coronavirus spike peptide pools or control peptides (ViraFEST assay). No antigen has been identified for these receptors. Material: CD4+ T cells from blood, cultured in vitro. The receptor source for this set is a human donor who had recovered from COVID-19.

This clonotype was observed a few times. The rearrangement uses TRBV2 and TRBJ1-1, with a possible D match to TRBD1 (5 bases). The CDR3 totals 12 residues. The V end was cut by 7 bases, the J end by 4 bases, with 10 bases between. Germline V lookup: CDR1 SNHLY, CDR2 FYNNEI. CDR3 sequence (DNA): TGTGCCAGCACCACCAGGGCCACTGAAGCTTTCTTT. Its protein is CASTTRATEAFF.

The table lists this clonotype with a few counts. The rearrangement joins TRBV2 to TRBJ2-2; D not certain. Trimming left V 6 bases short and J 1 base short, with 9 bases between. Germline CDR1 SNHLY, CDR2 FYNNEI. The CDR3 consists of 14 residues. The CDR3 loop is CASSSWGNTGELFF. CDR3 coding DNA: TGTGCCAGCAGCTCTTGGGGGAACACCGGGGAGCTGTTTTTT.

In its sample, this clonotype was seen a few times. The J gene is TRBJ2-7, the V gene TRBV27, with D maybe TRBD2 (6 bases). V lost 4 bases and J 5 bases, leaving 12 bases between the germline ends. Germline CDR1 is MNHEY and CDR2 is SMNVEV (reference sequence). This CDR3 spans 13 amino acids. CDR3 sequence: CASSSGSNDEQYF. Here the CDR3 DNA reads TGTGCCAGCAGTTCCGGGAGTAACGACGAGCAGTACTTC.

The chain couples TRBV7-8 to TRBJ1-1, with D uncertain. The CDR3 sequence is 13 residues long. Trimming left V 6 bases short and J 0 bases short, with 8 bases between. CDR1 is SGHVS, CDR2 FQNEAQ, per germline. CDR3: CASSRGMNTEAFF. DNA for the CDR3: TGTGCCAGCAGTCGAGGGATGAACACTGAAGCTTTCTTT.

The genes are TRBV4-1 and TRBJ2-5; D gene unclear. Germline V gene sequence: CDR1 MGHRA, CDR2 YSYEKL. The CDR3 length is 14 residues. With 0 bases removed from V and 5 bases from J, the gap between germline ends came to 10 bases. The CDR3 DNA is TGCGCCAGCAGCCAAGATGCCCGGCTGGAGACCCAGTACTTC. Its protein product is CASSQDARLETQYF.

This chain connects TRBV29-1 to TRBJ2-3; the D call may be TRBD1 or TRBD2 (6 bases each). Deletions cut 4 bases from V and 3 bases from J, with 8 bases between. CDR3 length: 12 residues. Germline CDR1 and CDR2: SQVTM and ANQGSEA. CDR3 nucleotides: TGCAGCGTTGGAGGGGGGACAGATACGCAGTATTTT. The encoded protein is CSVGGGTDTQYF.

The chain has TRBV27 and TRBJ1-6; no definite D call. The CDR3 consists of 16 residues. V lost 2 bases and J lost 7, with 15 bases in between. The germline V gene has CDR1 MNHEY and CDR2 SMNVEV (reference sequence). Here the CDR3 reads CASSLVPRGENSPLHF. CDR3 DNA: TGTGCCAGCAGTTTAGTTCCGCGTGGAGAGAATTCACCCCTCCACTTT.

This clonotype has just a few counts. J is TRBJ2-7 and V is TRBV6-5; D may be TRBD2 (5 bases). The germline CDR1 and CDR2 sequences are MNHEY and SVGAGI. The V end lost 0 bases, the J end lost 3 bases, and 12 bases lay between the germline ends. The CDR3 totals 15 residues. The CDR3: CASSYSGRGLYEQYF. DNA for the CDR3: TGTGCCAGCAGTTACTCGGGTCGGGGTCTCTACGAGCAGTACTTC.

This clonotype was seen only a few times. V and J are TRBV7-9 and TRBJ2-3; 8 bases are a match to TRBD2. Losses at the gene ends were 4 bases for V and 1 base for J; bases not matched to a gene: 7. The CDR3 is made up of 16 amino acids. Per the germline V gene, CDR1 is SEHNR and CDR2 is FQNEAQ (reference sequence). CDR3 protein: CASSYPSGGGTDTQYF. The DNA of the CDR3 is TGTGCCAGCAGCTACCCCTCGGGGGGGGGCACAGATACGCAGTATTTT.

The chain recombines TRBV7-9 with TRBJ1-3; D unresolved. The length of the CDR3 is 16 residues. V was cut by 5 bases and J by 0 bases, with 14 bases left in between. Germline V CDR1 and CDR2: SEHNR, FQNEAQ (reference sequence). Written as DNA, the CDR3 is TGTGCCAGCAGCCCAACTAGGTCGAGCTCTGGAAACACCATATATTTT. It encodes CASSPTRSSSGNTIYF. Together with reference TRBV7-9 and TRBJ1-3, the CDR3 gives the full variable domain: DTGVSQNPRHKITKRGQNVTFRCDPISEHNRLYWYRQTLGQGPEFLTYFQNEAQLEKSRLLSDRFSAERPKGSFSTLEIQRTEQGDSAMYLCASSPTRSSSGNTIYFGEGSWLTVV.

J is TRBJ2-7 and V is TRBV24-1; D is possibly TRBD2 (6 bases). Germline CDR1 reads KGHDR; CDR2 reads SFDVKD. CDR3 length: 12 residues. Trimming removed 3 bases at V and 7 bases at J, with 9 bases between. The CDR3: CATSDSRGEQYF. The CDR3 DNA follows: TGTGCCACCAGTGATAGTCGGGGGGAGCAGTACTTC.

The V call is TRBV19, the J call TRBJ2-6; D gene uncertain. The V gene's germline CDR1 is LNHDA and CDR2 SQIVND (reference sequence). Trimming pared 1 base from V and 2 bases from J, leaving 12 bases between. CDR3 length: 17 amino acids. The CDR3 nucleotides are TGTGCCAGTAGTATAGTAGGGATTTCCCCTGGGGCCAACGTCCTGACTTTC. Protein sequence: CASSIVGISPGANVLTF. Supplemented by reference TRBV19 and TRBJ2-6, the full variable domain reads DGGITQSPKYLFRKEGQNVTLSCEQNLNHDAMYWYRQDPGQGLRLIYYSQIVNDFQKGDIAEGYSVSREKKESFPLTVTSAQKNPTAFYLCASSIVGISPGANVLTFGAGSRLTVL.

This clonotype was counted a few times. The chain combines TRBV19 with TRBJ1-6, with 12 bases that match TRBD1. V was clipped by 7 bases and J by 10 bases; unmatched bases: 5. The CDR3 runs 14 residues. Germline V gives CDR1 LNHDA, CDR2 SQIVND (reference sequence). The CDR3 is CASNSGTGGSPLHF. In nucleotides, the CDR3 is TGTGCCAGTAACTCCGGGACAGGGGGCTCACCCCTCCACTTT.

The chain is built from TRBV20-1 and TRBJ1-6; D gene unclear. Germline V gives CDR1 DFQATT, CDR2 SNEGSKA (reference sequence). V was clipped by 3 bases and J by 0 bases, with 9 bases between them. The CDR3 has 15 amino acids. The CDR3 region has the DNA TGCAGTGCTAGTTTTGGTAGCTCCTATAATTCACCCCTCCACTTT. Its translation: CSASFGSSYNSPLHF.